This TCR beta chain was profiled in a study of T cell responses to AZD1222 COVID-19 vaccine. CDR3 length equals 14 residues. With 5 bases clipped from V and 5 bases from J, the junction kept 7 bases outside the gene matches. Germline V lookup: CDR1 WNHNN, CDR2 SYGVQD (reference sequence). Data came from immunoSEQ multiplex PCR; TCRdb stores just in-frame clones and leaves some out. The table has around 80,000 clones, 70% to 90% seen once. Material: peripheral blood, obtained on day 0 of AZD1222 vaccination. This chain joins TRBV10-1 and TRBJ1-2; 8 positions agree with TRBD1. The sequence derives from an adult in good health. The CDR3 DNA reads as TGCGCCAGCAGTAAGGGACAGGAGCCTTATGGCTACACCTTC. Translated, it gives CASSKGQEPYGYTF.